This record concerns one TCR beta chain sequence. The target antigen is unknown. The TCR beta profiling, which covered VDJ combination and CDR3 sequence, was carried out using genomic DNA as the template. TCRdb re-called the reads through MiXCR, storing one row per CDR3 protein. The profile shows a few hundred thousand distinct CDR3 sequences, 60% to 80% of them singletons. The sample belongs to a study of CD8+CD57+ T cells in acquired aplastic anemia. Study information: On average, sorted CD4+ and CD8+ cells gave 2.5 to 4 ug of DNA. Study-wide results and limits: Patients and controls were not found to differ significantly in CD8+ Simpson's diversity.

The CDR3 length is 11 residues. Trimming left V 0 bases short and J 6 bases short, with 6 bases between. Germline V CDR1 and CDR2: DFQATT, SNEGSKA (reference sequence). This sequence originates from a human donor in good health, serving as a control. Sequencing was carried out using sorted CD4+, CD8+, or CD8+CD57+ T cells (not recorded which) from PBMCs. J is TRBJ2-7 and V is TRBV20-1, with D uncertain. In DNA form, the CDR3 reads TGCAGTGCTAGAGATCGGCCCGAGCAGTACTTC. This encodes CSARDRPEQYF.